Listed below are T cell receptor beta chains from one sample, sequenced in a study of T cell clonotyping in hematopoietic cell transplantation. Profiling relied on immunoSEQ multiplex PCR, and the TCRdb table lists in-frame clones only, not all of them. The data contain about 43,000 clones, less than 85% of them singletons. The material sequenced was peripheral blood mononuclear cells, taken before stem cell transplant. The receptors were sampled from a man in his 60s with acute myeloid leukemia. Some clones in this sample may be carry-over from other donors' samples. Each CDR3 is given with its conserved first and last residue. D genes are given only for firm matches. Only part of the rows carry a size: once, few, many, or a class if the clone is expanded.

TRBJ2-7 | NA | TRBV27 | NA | TGTGCCAGCAGTTTACCGTACTTC | CASSLPYF
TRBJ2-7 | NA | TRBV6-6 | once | TGTGCCAGCAGTTCAGGTTTCGAGCAGTACTTC | CASSSGFEQYF
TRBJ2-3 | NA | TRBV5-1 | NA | TGCGCCAGCAGCTTGGCCGGCGGGGTTGGCTCAGATACGCAGTATTTT | CASSLAGGVGSDTQYF
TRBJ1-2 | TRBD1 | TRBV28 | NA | TGTGCCAGCTGGACAGGGGGCTTATATGGCTACACCTTC | CASWTGGLYGYTF
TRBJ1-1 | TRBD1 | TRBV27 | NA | TGTGCCAGCAGTGAAAGACAGGGGATCACTGAAGCTTTCTTT | CASSERQGITEAFF
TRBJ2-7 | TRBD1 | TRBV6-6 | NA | TGTGCCAGCAGTCCCGGGACAGGGGGCGAGTACGAGCAGTACTTC | CASSPGTGGEYEQYF
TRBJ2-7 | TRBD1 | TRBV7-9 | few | TGTGCCAGCAGCTTTCCCGACGACTGGACAGGGCGCTACGAGCAGTACTTC | CASSFPDDWTGRYEQYF
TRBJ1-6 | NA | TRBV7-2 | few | TGTGCCAGCAGCTTAAACAGGGCAGTTAATTCACCCCTCCACTTT | CASSLNRAVNSPLHF
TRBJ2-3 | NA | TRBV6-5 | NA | TGTGCCAGCAGTTACCGATACACAGATACGCAGTATTTT | CASSYRYTDTQYF
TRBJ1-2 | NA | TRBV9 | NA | TGTGCCAGCAGCGTAGCTCAGGGGACGAATGGCTACACCTTC | CASSVAQGTNGYTF
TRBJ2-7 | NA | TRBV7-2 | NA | TGTGCCAGCAGCTCTAATAGGGGATCCTACGAGCAGTACTTC | CASSSNRGSYEQYF
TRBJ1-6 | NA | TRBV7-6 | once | TGTGCCAGCAGCTTGGTGCTACGATCACCCCTCCACTTT | CASSLVLRSPLHF
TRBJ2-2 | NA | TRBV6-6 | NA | TGTGCCAGCAGGCCGGGACACCGGACCGGGGAGCTGTTTTTT | CASRPGHRTGELFF
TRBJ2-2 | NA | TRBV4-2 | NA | TGTGCCAGCAGCCAACGCCCGGGGGGCCAGAACACCGGGGAGCTGTTTTTT | CASSQRPGGQNTGELFF
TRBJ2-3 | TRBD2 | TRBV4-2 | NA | TGTGCCAGCAGCCAAGATTCGGGGGGGATCGGTACGCAGTATTTT | CASSQDSGGIGTQYF
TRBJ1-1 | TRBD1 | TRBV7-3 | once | TGTGCCAGCAGCCTCTCGGGACAGGGAGGCACTGAAGCTTTCTTT | CASSLSGQGGTEAFF
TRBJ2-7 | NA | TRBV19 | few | TGTGCCAGTAGTATAGGGTACGAGCAGTACTTC | CASSIGYEQYF
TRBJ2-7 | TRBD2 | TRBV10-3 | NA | TGTGCCATCAGGGGGACTAGCGGGGGGGTAGGCGAGCAGTACTTC | CAIRGTSGGVGEQYF
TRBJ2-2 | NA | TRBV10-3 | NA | TGTGCCATCAGTGGAGACCGTAGGGTGTTTTTT | CAISGDRRVFF
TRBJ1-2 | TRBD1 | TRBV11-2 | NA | TGTGCCAGCAGCCACGTGACAGGGGACTATGGCTACACCTTC | CASSHVTGDYGYTF
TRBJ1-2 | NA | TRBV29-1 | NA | TGCAGCGCCCCTTCCCTACAGGGACCTAACTATGGCTACACCTTC | CSAPSLQGPNYGYTF
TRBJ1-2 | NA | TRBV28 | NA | TGTGCCAGCCGGCTCGCAGAAGTCTACACCTTC | CASRLAEVYTF
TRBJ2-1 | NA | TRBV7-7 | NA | TGTGCCAGCAGCTTGTCAATGGGTTACAATGAGCAGTTCTTC | CASSLSMGYNEQFF
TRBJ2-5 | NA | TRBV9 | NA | TGTGCCAGCAGCATTGGGACAACCCGGGAGACCCAGTACTTC | CASSIGTTRETQYF
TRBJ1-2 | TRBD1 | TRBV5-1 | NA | TGCGCCAGCAGCTTGGTGACCACAGGGGGAGGCTATGGCTACACCTTC | CASSLVTTGGGYGYTF
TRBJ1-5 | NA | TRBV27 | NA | TGTGCCAGCAGTTTACGGTTTGGACGGCTGACTCATCAGCCCCAGCATTTT | CASSLRFGRLTHQPQHF
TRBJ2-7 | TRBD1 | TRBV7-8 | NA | TGTGCCAGCAGCTTATTTTCCGGGGACAGGGGCAACGAGCAGTACTTC | CASSLFSGDRGNEQYF
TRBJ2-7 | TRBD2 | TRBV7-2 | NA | TGTGCCAGCAGCCTCGGGACTAGCGGAACCTACGAGCAGTACTTC | CASSLGTSGTYEQYF
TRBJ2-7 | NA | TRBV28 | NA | TGTGCCAGCAGGACGCAAGGGGGGGGCTCCTACGAGCAGTACTTC | CASRTQGGGSYEQYF
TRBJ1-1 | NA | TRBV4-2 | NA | TGTGCCAGCAGCCAAGACCAATATGAAGCTTTCTTT | CASSQDQYEAFF
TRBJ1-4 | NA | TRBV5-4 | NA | TGTGCCAGCAGCCCACTGGCCGGAACTAATGAAAAACTGTTTTTT | CASSPLAGTNEKLFF
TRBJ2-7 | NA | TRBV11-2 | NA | TGTGCCAGCAGCTTTACAGACAGGTGGACCTACGAGCAGTACTTC | CASSFTDRWTYEQYF
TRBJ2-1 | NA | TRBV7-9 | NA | TGTGCCAGCAGCCGTCCGGGACTTGCCTACAATGAGCAGTTCTTC | CASSRPGLAYNEQFF
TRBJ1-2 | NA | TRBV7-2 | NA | TGTGCCAGCAGCGTAGAACAGGCTCTCTATGGCTACACCTTC | CASSVEQALYGYTF
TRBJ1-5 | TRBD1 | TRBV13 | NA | TGTGCCAGCAGCCGCCAAAGTCAGACAGGGGGTCATCAGCCCCAGCATTTT | CASSRQSQTGGHQPQHF
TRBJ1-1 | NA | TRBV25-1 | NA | TGTGCCAGCAGTGAATTGGCCCTAGGGGCTAACACTGAAGCTTTCTTT | CASSELALGANTEAFF